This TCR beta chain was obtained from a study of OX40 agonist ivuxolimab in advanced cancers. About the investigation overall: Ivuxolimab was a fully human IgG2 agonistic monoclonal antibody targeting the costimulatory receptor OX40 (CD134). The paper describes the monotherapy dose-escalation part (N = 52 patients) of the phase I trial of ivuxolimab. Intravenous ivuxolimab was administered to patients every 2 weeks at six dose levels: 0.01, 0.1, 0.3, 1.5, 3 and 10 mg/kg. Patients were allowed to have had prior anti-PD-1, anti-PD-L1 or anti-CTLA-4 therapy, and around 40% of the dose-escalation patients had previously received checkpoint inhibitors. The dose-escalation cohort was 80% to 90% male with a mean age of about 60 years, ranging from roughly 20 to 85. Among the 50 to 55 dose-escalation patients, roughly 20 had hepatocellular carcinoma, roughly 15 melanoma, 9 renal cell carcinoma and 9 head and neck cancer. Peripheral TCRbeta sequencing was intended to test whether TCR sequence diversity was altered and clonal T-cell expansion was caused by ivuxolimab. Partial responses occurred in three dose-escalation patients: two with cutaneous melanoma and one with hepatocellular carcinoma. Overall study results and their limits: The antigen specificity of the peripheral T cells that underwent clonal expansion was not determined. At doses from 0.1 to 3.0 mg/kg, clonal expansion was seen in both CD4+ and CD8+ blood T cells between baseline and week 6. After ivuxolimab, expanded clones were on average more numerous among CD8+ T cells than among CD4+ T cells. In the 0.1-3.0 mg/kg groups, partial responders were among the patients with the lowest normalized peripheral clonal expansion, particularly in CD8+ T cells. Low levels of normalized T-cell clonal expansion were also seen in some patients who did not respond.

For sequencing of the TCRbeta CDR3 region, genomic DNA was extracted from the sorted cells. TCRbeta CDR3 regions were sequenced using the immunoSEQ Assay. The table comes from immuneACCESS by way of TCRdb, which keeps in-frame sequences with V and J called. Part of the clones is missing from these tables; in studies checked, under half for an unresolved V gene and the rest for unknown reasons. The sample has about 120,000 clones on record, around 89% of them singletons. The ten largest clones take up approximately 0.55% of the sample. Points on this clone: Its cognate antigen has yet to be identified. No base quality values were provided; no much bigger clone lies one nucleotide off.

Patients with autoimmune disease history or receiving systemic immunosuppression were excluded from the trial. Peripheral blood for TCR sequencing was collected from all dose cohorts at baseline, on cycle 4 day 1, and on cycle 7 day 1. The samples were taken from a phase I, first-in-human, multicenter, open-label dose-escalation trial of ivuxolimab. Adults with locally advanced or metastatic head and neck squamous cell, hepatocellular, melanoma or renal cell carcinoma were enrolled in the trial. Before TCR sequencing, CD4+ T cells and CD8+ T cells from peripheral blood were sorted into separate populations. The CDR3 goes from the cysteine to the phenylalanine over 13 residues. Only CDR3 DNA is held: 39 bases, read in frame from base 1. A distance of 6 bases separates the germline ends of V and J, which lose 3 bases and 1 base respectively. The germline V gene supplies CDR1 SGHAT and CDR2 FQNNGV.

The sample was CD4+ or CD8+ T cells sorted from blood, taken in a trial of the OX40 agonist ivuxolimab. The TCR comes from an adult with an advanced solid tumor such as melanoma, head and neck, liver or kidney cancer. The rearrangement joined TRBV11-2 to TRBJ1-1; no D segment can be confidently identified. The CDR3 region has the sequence CASSFRENTEAFF. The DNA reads TGTGCCAGCAGCTTTAGGGAGAACACTGAAGCTTTCTTT.